A single sample is the source of the 17 T cell receptor beta chains below, sequenced in a study of human T cells and chemical hapten exposure. A single record per CDR3 protein comes from TCRdb applying MiXCR to the RACE reads. Of just over 350,000 distinct CDR3 sequences listed, about 6% were seen once; the top ten hold over 5.5%. Indicated time point: patch test 2, 6 weeks after DPC sensitization. Indicated treatment: therapeutic diphenylcyclopropenone sensitization with weekly scalp DPC. The sample was whole blood, taken in connection with sensitization to the hapten diphenylcyclopropenone (DPC). Receptor source: a woman aged 18-29 years with alopecia areata. Some clones in this sample may be carry-over from other donors' samples.

This clonotype has ten or more counts. The V call is TRBV12-3 or TRBV12-4, the J call TRBJ1-2; tentatively, D is TRBD1 (6 bases). This CDR3 contains 12 residues. V shed 4 bases and J shed 4 bases, with 7 bases lying between them. CDR3 loop: CASSSTGYGYTF. CDR3 nucleotide sequence: TGTGCCAGCAGTTCGACAGGCTATGGCTACACCTTC.

The rearrangement joins TRBV28 to TRBJ2-3, with 11 bases fitting TRBD1. CDR1 and CDR2 from the germline V gene are MDHEN and SYDVKM. This CDR3 has 17 amino acids. V shed 4 bases, J shed 5 bases, and the junction held 11 bases outside the gene matches. CDR3 amino acids: CASSSSTGTGGRDTQYF. The CDR3 coding sequence is TGTGCCAGCAGTTCTTCAACCGGGACAGGGGGAAGAGATACGCAGTATTTT.

This clonotype was counted at least ten times. This CDR3 reads CASSNDPMPIYSPLHF. CDR3 coding DNA: TGTGCCAGCAGTAACGACCCTATGCCCATATATTCACCCCTCCACTTT. The genes are TRBV6-5 and TRBJ1-6; D unresolved. With 5 bases removed from V and 8 bases from J, the gap between germline ends came to 19 bases. The CDR3 loop spans 16 amino acids. Per the germline V gene, CDR1 is MNHEY and CDR2 is SVGAGI.

At least ten counts were recorded for this clonotype. The rearrangement joins TRBV29-1 to TRBJ1-2, with D uncertain. Trimming took 3 bases from V and 3 from J, leaving 11 bases between them. This CDR3 contains 13 residues. Germline V lookup: CDR1 SQVTM, CDR2 ANQGSEA. The CDR3 loop reads CSVESSGDYGYTF. The CDR3, as DNA: TGCAGCGTTGAGTCTTCCGGGGACTATGGCTACACCTTC.

Ten or more counts support this clonotype. V gene TRBV12-3 or TRBV12-4 combines with J gene TRBJ2-2; possible D gene TRBD2, 6 bases. The CDR3 consists of 13 residues. V lost 3 bases, J lost 6 bases, and 8 bases lay in between. CDR3 bases: TGTGCCAGCAGTTTCGGCGGGGCCGGGGAGCTGTTTTTT. Protein sequence: CASSFGGAGELFF.

The chain carries TRBV27 and TRBJ1-6; D call uncertain. The CDR3 is made up of 16 amino acids. Trimming left V 7 bases short and J 3 bases short, with 16 bases between. CDR1 is MNHEY, CDR2 SMNVEV, per germline (reference sequence). CDR3 amino acids: CASTSKRPDYNSPLHF. The DNA of the CDR3 is TGTGCCAGCACCTCAAAAAGGCCAGACTATAATTCACCCCTCCACTTT.

This clonotype was counted a few times. This chain joins TRBV15 and TRBJ2-6, with a tentative D call TRBD1 (6 bases). V shed 2 bases and J shed 0 bases, with 20 bases lying between them. Germline V CDR1 and CDR2: LNHNV, YYDKDF (reference sequence). The CDR3 has 20 amino acids. The CDR3 sequence: CATSRLPQEQGTSGANVLTF. In nucleotides, the CDR3 is TGTGCCACCAGCAGATTACCCCAGGAACAGGGAACCTCTGGGGCCAACGTCCTGACTTTC.

This clonotype showed up many times. This chain links TRBV20-1 with TRBJ1-2; 7 bases agree with TRBD1. V dropped 6 bases and J dropped 4; count of bases not matched to a gene: 17. The CDR3 loop spans 16 amino acids. CDR1 and CDR2 (germline): DFQATT, SNEGSKA (reference sequence). Written as DNA, the CDR3 is TGCAGTGCCCCTCGACAGGGAGGAGGAGGCGGCTATGGCTACACCTTC. Its translation is CSAPRQGGGGGYGYTF.

This clonotype was seen a handful of times. The rearrangement uses TRBV6-5 and TRBJ2-7; TRBD1 might be the D (6 bases). The CDR3 is 15 residues long. V was trimmed by 0 bases and J by 2 bases, leaving 11 bases between them. The germline V gene has CDR1 MNHEY and CDR2 SVGAGI. CDR3 sequence reads: CASSYSIGGTYEQYF. The CDR3, as DNA: TGTGCCAGCAGTTACTCGATAGGGGGAACCTACGAGCAGTACTTC.

In this sample, this clonotype turned up a few times. This chain connects TRBV23-1 to TRBJ1-5; no reliable D call. TRBV23-1 is annotated as an ORF whose role is uncertain. The V and J ends lost 1 base and 2 bases respectively, with 15 bases between them. The CDR3 extends over 17 amino acids. Here the CDR3 reads CASSQFPRTRGNQPQHF. CDR3 in DNA: TGCGCCAGCAGTCAATTCCCCAGGACCCGAGGCAATCAGCCCCAGCATTTT.

This clonotype was found many times. V and J are TRBV6-2 or TRBV6-3 and TRBJ1-5, with TRBD1 as a possible D gene (5 bases). The germline V gene has CDR1 MNHEY and CDR2 SVGEGT. The CDR3 contains 14 residues. The germline V and J ends were trimmed by 6 bases and 7 bases, with 16 bases remaining between them. DNA of the CDR3: TGTGCCAGCAGCAACTGGCAGGGAGGACAGCCCCAGCATTTT. It yields the protein CASSNWQGGQPQHF.

Only a few counts were recorded for this clonotype. The gene calls are TRBV9 and TRBJ2-3; 9 nucleotides agree with TRBD2. The junction had 7 bases not matched to a gene; V was cut back by 3 bases and J by 2 bases. The CDR3 is 16 residues long. Looked up from germline, CDR1 is SGDLS and CDR2 is YYNGEE. CDR3 in DNA: TGTGCCAGCAGCGCGTCTAGCGGGGAGTACACAGATACGCAGTATTTT. It is translated as CASSASSGEYTDTQYF.

This chain uses TRBV7-3 with TRBJ2-1, with 7 positions matching TRBD2. The germline V gene has CDR1 SGHTA and CDR2 FQGTGA. The ends lost 2 bases at V and 5 bases at J; junction bases unmatched: 6. CDR3 length: 15 residues. This CDR3 reads CASSLVPGLDNEQFF. The CDR3 DNA reads TGTGCCAGCAGCTTAGTCCCTGGACTAGACAATGAGCAGTTCTTC.

This clonotype was observed a handful of times. V and J are TRBV11-2 and TRBJ1-3; no clear D gene. Trimming removed 1 base from V and 1 base from J, with 8 bases in between. Germline V CDR1 and CDR2: SGHAT, FQNNGV. This CDR3 contains 15 residues. The CDR3 DNA reads TGTGCCAGCAGCTTAGTCAGCCCTTCTGGAAACACCATATATTTT. Translation gives CASSLVSPSGNTIYF.

This clonotype has only a few counts. The chain is built from TRBV9 and TRBJ2-4; weak D call: TRBD1 (6 bases). The CDR3 runs to 14 residues. The germline V and J ends were trimmed by 3 bases and 1 base, with 8 bases remaining between them. Germline CDR1 is SGDLS and CDR2 is YYNGEE. The CDR3 here is CASSAGAAKNIQYF. In nucleotides, the CDR3 is TGTGCCAGCAGCGCAGGGGCGGCCAAAAACATTCAGTACTTC.

This clonotype was observed at least ten times. This rearrangement joins TRBV7-2 to TRBJ1-4, with TRBD1 matching over 8 bases. The V and J ends lost 8 bases and 2 bases, in that order; junction bases with no gene match: 7. This CDR3 contains 15 residues. Germline lookup yields CDR1 SGHTA and CDR2 FQGNSA. This chain's CDR3 is CASAQGAWTNEKLFF. The CDR3 DNA follows: TGTGCCAGCGCTCAGGGGGCTTGGACTAATGAAAAACTGTTTTTT.

This clonotype was observed many times. The chain carries TRBV29-1 and TRBJ2-1; no clear D gene. The CDR3 is 13 amino acids. Trimming removed 8 bases from V and 0 bases from J, with 11 bases in between. Germline V lookup: CDR1 SQVTM, CDR2 ANQGSEA. The CDR3 bases are TGCAGCCTTACACGTTCCTCCTACAATGAGCAGTTCTTC. Protein sequence: CSLTRSSYNEQFF.